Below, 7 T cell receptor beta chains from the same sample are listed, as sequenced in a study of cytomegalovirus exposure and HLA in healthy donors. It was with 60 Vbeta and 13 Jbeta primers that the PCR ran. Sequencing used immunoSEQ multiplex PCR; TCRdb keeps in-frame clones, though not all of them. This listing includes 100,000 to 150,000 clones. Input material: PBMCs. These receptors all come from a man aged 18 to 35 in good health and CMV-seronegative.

CDR3 in DNA: TGTGCCAGCAGGAACGTCGGAGGGGCTGAAGCTTTCTTT. Translating gives CASRNVGGAEAFF. V usage is TRBV25-1 and J usage is TRBJ1-1; D perhaps matches TRBD1 (5 bases). Trimming removed 6 bases at V and 6 bases at J, with 14 bases between. This CDR3 is built from 13 residues. Germline V gene data show CDR1 as MGHDK and CDR2 as SYGVNS.

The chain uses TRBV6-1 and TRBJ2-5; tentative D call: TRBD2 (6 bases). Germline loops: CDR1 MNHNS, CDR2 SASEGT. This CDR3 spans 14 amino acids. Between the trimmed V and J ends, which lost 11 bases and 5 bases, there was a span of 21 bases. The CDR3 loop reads CALSRGKFVETQYF. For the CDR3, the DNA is TGTGCCCTGTCACGGGGGAAGTTTGTGGAGACCCAGTACTTC.

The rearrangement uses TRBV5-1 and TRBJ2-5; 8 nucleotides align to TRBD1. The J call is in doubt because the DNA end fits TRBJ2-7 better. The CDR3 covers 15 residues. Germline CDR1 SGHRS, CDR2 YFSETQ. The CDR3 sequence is CASRTYRGVGNEQYF. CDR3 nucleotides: TGCGCCAGCAGAACCTACAGGGGGGTAGGAAACGAGCAGTACTTC.

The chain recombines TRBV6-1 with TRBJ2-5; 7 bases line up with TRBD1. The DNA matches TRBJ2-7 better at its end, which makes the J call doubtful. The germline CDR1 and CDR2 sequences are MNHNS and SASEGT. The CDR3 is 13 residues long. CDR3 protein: CASGLNRGYEQYF. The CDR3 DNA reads TGTGCCAGCGGATTGAACAGGGGATACGAGCAGTACTTC.

CDR3 sequence reads: CASSLAGGAGNTIYF. The CDR3 bases are TGTGCCAGCAGTCTCGCGGGGGGCGCGGGAAACACCATATATTTT. V is TRBV6-6 and J is TRBJ1-3; perhaps TRBD1 as D (6 bases). Germline V CDR1 and CDR2: MNHNY, SVGAGI (reference sequence). V was shortened by 5 bases and J by 4 bases, with 15 bases between the two germline ends. The CDR3 is made up of 15 amino acids.

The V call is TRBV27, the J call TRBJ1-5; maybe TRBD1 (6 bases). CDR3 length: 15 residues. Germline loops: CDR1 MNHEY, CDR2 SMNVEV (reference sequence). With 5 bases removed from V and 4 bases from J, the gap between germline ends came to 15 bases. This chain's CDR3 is CASSPYRTVNQPQHF. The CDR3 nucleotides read TGTGCCAGCAGTCCTTACAGGACAGTAAATCAGCCCCAGCATTTT.

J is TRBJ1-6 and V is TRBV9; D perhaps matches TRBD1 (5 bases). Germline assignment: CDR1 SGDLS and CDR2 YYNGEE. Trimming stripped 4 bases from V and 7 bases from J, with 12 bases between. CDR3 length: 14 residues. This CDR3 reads CASSMDTINSPLHF. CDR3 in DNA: TGTGCCAGCAGCATGGACACCATCAATTCACCCCTCCACTTT.